Listed below are T cell receptor beta chains from one sample, sequenced in a study of T cell responses to AZD1222 COVID-19 vaccine. Profiled with immunoSEQ multiplex PCR; TCRdb holds only in-frame clones, not every one. This table has over 150,000 clones, around nine tenths appearing once. The sample was peripheral blood, taken on day 0 of AZD1222 vaccination. The source of these receptors is an adult in good health. CDR3s include the opening cysteine and the closing phenylalanine or tryptophan. The order of the fields is D gene, clone size, V gene, J gene, CDR3 protein, CDR3 DNA. D genes are given only for firm matches. Clone size is shown for a subset of rows, as once, few, many or a class of expanded clone.

-	-	TRBV7-3	TRBJ2-2	CASSLGGDTGELFF	TGTGCCAGCAGCTTGGGTGGCGATACCGGGGAGCTGTTTTTT
-	-	TRBV19	TRBJ1-5	CASSSIRQVRNQPQHF	TGTGCCAGTAGTTCAATCCGACAGGTTCGGAATCAGCCCCAGCATTTT
TRBD1	-	TRBV7-6	TRBJ1-6	CASSLETGPTYNSPLHF	TGTGCCAGCAGCTTAGAGACAGGGCCCACCTATAATTCACCCCTCCACTTT
-	-	TRBV30	TRBJ1-6	CAWSPSRGSPLHF	TGTGCCTGGAGCCCCAGCAGGGGTTCACCCCTCCACTTT
-	-	TRBV5-8	TRBJ2-7	CASSPGPVVYEQYF	TGTGCCAGCAGCCCTGGACCGGTCGTCTACGAGCAGTACTTC
-	-	TRBV6-4	TRBJ1-5	CASIRLLTPQPQHF	TGTGCCAGCATCCGTCTCCTAACCCCGCAGCCCCAGCATTTT
-	-	TRBV28	TRBJ1-1	CASSQTGGHTEAFF	TGTGCCAGCAGCCAAACAGGAGGGCACACTGAAGCTTTCTTT
-	-	TRBV19	TRBJ1-1	CASSTKPQNTEAFF	TGTGCCAGTAGTACAAAGCCCCAAAACACTGAAGCTTTCTTT
TRBD2	few	TRBV6-4	TRBJ2-1	CASSDSIAGPGDEQFF	TGTGCCAGCAGTGACTCGATAGCGGGGCCGGGGGATGAGCAGTTCTTC
-	-	TRBV7-6	TRBJ2-7	CASSPRLEGEQYF	TGTGCCAGCAGCCCCCGACTGGAGGGCGAGCAGTACTTC
-	-	TRBV19	TRBJ1-5	CASSDPGQAYWPQHF	TGTGCCAGTAGTGACCCGGGACAAGCTTATTGGCCCCAGCATTTT
-	-	TRBV7-3	TRBJ1-1	CASSPGRKNTEAFF	TGTGCCAGCAGCCCCGGACGGAAAAACACTGAAGCTTTCTTT
-	-	TRBV25-1	TRBJ1-1	CASSEVKGRGSHEAFF	TGTGCCAGCAGTGAGGTTAAGGGCAGGGGAAGTCATGAAGCTTTCTTT
-	-	TRBV20-1	TRBJ2-1	CSASYPKGGNEQFF	TGCAGTGCTAGTTACCCCAAAGGAGGAAATGAGCAGTTCTTC
TRBD1	-	TRBV7-8	TRBJ1-1	CASSSDSNRGFWNTEAFF	TGTGCCAGCAGCTCAGATAGTAACAGGGGATTTTGGAACACTGAAGCTTTCTTT
-	-	TRBV4-3	TRBJ1-6	CASSQDRPTYNSPLHF	TGCGCCAGCAGCCAAGATCGACCGACCTATAATTCACCCCTCCACTTT
-	-	TRBV27	TRBJ1-5	CASSPDGTSNQPQHF	TGTGCCAGCAGCCCGGACGGGACTAGCAATCAGCCCCAGCATTTT
TRBD2	-	TRBV27	TRBJ2-1	CASSWTRGGINEQFF	TGTGCCAGCAGTTGGACTAGGGGAGGAATCAATGAGCAGTTCTTC
TRBD1	once	TRBV5-6	TRBJ1-1	CASSLVGQGTEAFF	TGTGCCAGCAGCTTGGTTGGACAGGGCACTGAAGCTTTCTTT
-	-	TRBV5-1	TRBJ1-1	CATTLGGNTEAFF	TGCGCCACTACACTGGGGGGGAACACTGAAGCTTTCTTT
-	few	TRBV25-1	TRBJ2-1	CASSDTVSGVEGDEQFF	TGTGCCAGCAGTGATACTGTCTCAGGTGTGGAGGGGGATGAGCAGTTCTTC
TRBD1	-	TRBV7-8	TRBJ1-1	CASSRNRGTEAFF	TGTGCCAGCAGCCGTAACAGGGGAACTGAAGCTTTCTTT
TRBD1	-	TRBV25-1	TRBJ2-1	CASSGQLYNEQFF	TGTGCCAGCTCGGGACAGCTCTACAATGAGCAGTTCTTC
TRBD1	-	TRBV27	TRBJ1-2	CATGRAGGNYGYTF	TGTGCCACAGGCCGGGCAGGGGGCAACTATGGCTACACCTTC
-	-	TRBV6-2/TRBV6-3	TRBJ1-4	CASSNVRDVTSTNEKLFF	TGTGCCAGCAGTAACGTTCGGGACGTCACATCAACTAATGAAAAACTGTTTTTT
TRBD2	-	TRBV7-2	TRBJ2-2	CASSSAGGPTGELFF	TGTGCCAGCAGCAGCGCGGGAGGGCCGACCGGGGAGCTGTTTTTT
TRBD1	-	TRBV7-2	TRBJ1-5	CASSMGQALGNQPQHF	TGTGCCAGCAGCATGGGACAGGCATTGGGCAATCAGCCCCAGCATTTT
TRBD1	-	TRBV5-1	TRBJ1-5	CASSRGQGGPYSNQPQHF	TGCGCCAGCAGCAGGGGACAGGGGGGACCTTATAGCAATCAGCCCCAGCATTTT
-	few	TRBV27	TRBJ2-7	CASRRGGNSYYEQYF	TGTGCCAGCAGAAGGGGGGGAAACTCCTACTACGAGCAGTACTTC
TRBD1	-	TRBV28	TRBJ1-1	CASSLLLNRGGTEAFF	TGTGCCAGCAGTTTGCTTCTTAACAGGGGAGGCACTGAAGCTTTCTTT
-	-	TRBV12-3/TRBV12-4	TRBJ2-5	CASSLFLPETQYF	TGTGCCAGCAGTTTGTTTTTACCGGAGACCCAGTACTTC
-	-	TRBV12-3/TRBV12-4	TRBJ2-1	CASTPGWEDEQFF	TGTGCCAGCACCCCCGGTTGGGAAGATGAGCAGTTCTTC
-	few	TRBV21-1	TRBJ2-1	CASSPKESESSYNEQFF	TGTGCCAGCAGCCCGAAGGAAAGTGAGAGCTCCTACAATGAGCAGTTCTTC
TRBD2	-	TRBV28	TRBJ2-5	CASSLLQGLAGGFGETQYF	TGTGCCAGCAGTTTACTACAGGGACTAGCGGGAGGGTTTGGTGAGACCCAGTACTTC
-	-	TRBV14	TRBJ2-2	CASSRRGAAAGELFF	TGTGCCAGCAGCCGGAGAGGGGCTGCGGCCGGGGAGCTGTTTTTT
-	-	TRBV10-1	TRBJ1-5	CASSGDPTSISNQPQHF	TGCGCCAGCAGTGGCGACCCGACCTCTATTAGCAATCAGCCCCAGCATTTT
-	-	TRBV21-1	TRBJ2-7	CASSKERGQSSYEQYF	TGTGCCAGCAGCAAAGAGAGAGGACAGAGCTCCTACGAGCAGTACTTC
-	-	TRBV6-2/TRBV6-3	TRBJ1-1	CASSYPDRVEAFF	TGTGCCAGCAGTTATCCTGATAGAGTTGAAGCTTTCTTT
-	-	TRBV5-4	TRBJ1-6	CASSRGGLNSPLHF	TGTGCCAGCAGCCGGGGGGGATTGAATTCACCCCTCCACTTT
-	-	TRBV11-2	TRBJ2-7	CASSLPGRNYEQYF	TGTGCCAGCAGCCTACCGGGCCGTAACTACGAGCAGTACTTC
-	-	TRBV6-1	TRBJ1-1	CASSDRTMNTEAFF	TGTGCCAGCAGTGATCGGACAATGAACACTGAAGCTTTCTTT
-	once	TRBV7-9	TRBJ1-1	CASSFNQNTEAFF	TGTGCCAGCAGCTTTAACCAGAACACTGAAGCTTTCTTT
TRBD1	few	TRBV6-6	TRBJ1-6	CASKMTGFNSPLHF	TGTGCCAGCAAAATGACAGGGTTCAATTCACCCCTCCACTTT
-	-	TRBV27	TRBJ1-2	CASRNRGDYTF	TGTGCCAGCAGAAATAGGGGTGACTACACCTTC
-	-	TRBV29-1	TRBJ2-6	CSVEDHSVETLSGANVLTF	TGCAGCGTTGAAGATCATTCAGTGGAGACCCTCTCTGGGGCCAACGTCCTGACTTTC
-	few	TRBV4-1	TRBJ1-6	CASSQEGLANSPLHF	TGCGCCAGCAGCCAAGAAGGCCTTGCTAATTCACCCCTCCACTTT
-	once	TRBV27	TRBJ1-2	CASSLWGSGAQNYGYTF	TGTGCCAGCAGTTTATGGGGGTCTGGTGCCCAAAACTACGGCTACACCTTC
-	-	TRBV28	TRBJ2-1	CASSFLGVDEQFF	TGTGCCAGCAGTTTTCTAGGTGTCGATGAGCAGTTCTTC
TRBD1	once	TRBV25-1	TRBJ2-5	CASSAGKDRGWTQYF	TGTGCCAGCAGTGCTGGTAAGGACAGGGGGTGGACCCAGTACTTC
-	-	TRBV7-9	TRBJ2-7	CASSLDARETDYEQYF	TGTGCCAGCAGCTTAGATGCCCGGGAGACAGACTACGAGCAGTACTTC
TRBD1	once	TRBV5-6	TRBJ2-2	CASSRSPGGAGELFF	TGTGCCAGCAGTCGTTCTCCAGGGGGTGCCGGGGAGCTGTTTTTT
-	-	TRBV7-4	TRBJ1-4	CASSLRQVNEKLFF	TGTGCCAGCAGCTTACGACAGGTGAATGAAAAACTGTTTTTT
TRBD2	-	TRBV7-2	TRBJ2-3	CASSLDTSGGIVTDTQYF	TGTGCCAGCAGCTTAGACACTAGCGGGGGGATTGTTACAGATACGCAGTATTTT
TRBD1	-	TRBV9	TRBJ2-7	CASSVGGTGGNYEQYF	TGTGCCAGCAGCGTAGGAGGGACAGGGGGCAACTACGAGCAGTACTTC
-	once	TRBV27	TRBJ2-7	CASSSTGFYEQYF	TGTGCCAGCAGTTCAACAGGGTTCTACGAGCAGTACTTC
TRBD1	-	TRBV18	TRBJ1-6	CASSPNRGSNSPLHF	TGTGCCAGCTCTCCCAACAGGGGTTCTAATTCACCCCTCCACTTT
-	-	TRBV20-1	TRBJ1-2	CSARPNTF	TGCAGTGCTAGACCCAACACCTTC
-	-	TRBV6-2/TRBV6-3	TRBJ2-3	CASTPRGDTQYF	TGTGCCAGCACCCCGCGGGGTGATACGCAGTATTTT
TRBD1	-	TRBV7-3	TRBJ2-7	CASSEGGPPYEQYF	TGTGCCAGCAGCGAAGGGGGCCCCCCCTACGAGCAGTACTTC
TRBD1	-	TRBV27	TRBJ2-2	CASSLWARWTGVTGELFF	TGTGCCAGCAGCCTGTGGGCCCGATGGACAGGGGTCACCGGGGAGCTGTTTTTT